The 14 T cell receptor beta chains reported below all come from one sample, sequenced in a study of shared clonotypes between healthy human individuals. Sequencing used immunoSEQ multiplex PCR; TCRdb keeps in-frame clones, though not all of them. The sample contains about 560,000 clones, around 78% of which appear only once. The material sequenced was PBMCs. Receptors originate from a middle-aged woman in good health. Some clones in this sample may be carry-over from other donors' samples.

This clone was detected only a few times. Other DNA sequences within the sample encode an identical CDR3. CDR3: CASGRGRANTGELFF. CDR3 nucleotide sequence: TGTGCCAGCGGCCGCGGCAGGGCGAACACCGGGGAGCTGTTTTTT. The chain links TRBV7-8 to TRBJ2-2; weak D call: TRBD1 (5 bases). Looked up from germline, CDR1 is SGHVS and CDR2 is FQNEAQ. The CDR3 runs 15 residues. Trimming pared 8 bases from V and 0 bases from J, leaving 13 bases between.

This clone was seen once. The chain links TRBV30 to TRBJ2-2; the D is unclear. Germline lookup yields CDR1 GTSNPN and CDR2 SVGIG (reference sequence). The CDR3 is 13 residues long. The V and J ends lost 3 bases and 5 bases respectively, with 10 bases between them. DNA for the CDR3: TGTGCCTGGAGCGGACCGTCAACCGGGGAGCTGTTTTTT. This codes for CAWSGPSTGELFF.

This clone was picked up a small number of times. For the CDR3, the DNA is TGTGCCAGCAGCGTTACGACAGTGAACACTGAAGCTTTCTTT. It specifies CASSVTTVNTEAFF. V gene TRBV13 combines with J gene TRBJ1-1, with D possibly being TRBD1 (5 bases). CDR1 is PRHDT, CDR2 FYEKMQ, per germline (reference sequence). This CDR3 contains 14 residues. V was trimmed by 5 bases and J by 0 bases, leaving 10 bases between them.

This clone was picked up a small number of times. The CDR3 loop is CASSPEGRPGANVLTF. The DNA of the CDR3 is TGTGCCAGCAGCCCCGAGGGACGTCCTGGGGCCAACGTCCTGACTTTC. This chain joins TRBV28 and TRBJ2-6, with D possibly being TRBD1 or TRBD2 (5 bases each). The CDR3 extends over 16 amino acids. The germline V gene has CDR1 MDHEN and CDR2 SYDVKM. Trimming removed 6 bases at V and 2 bases at J, with 14 bases between.

J is TRBJ2-7 and V is TRBV25-1, with D perhaps matching TRBD2 (6 bases). Germline assignment: CDR1 MGHDK and CDR2 SYGVNS. Trimming removed 5 bases at V and 0 bases at J, with 11 bases between. The CDR3 sequence is 14 residues long. DNA for the CDR3: TGTGCCAGCAGTCTGGCGGGGAGCTCCTACGAGCAGTACTTC. Translation gives CASSLAGSSYEQYF.

The V gene is TRBV5-4, the J gene TRBJ2-7; tentatively, D is TRBD2 (5 bases). There are 15 residues in the CDR3. Germline CDR1 SGHNT, CDR2 YYREEE (reference sequence). Trimming cost V 0 bases and J 2 bases, with 12 bases left between them. CDR3 nucleotides: TGTGCCAGCAGCTTGGCCGGAGGTTTGCCCTACGAGCAGTACTTC. This translates into CASSLAGGLPYEQYF.

The chain uses TRBV18 and TRBJ2-2, with TRBD1 matching 7 bases. This CDR3 comprises 16 residues. Unmatched junction bases numbered 4, after V lost 3 bases and J lost 0 bases. The germline gives CDR1 KGHSH, CDR2 LQKENI. This CDR3 reads CASSPQTGTNTGELFF. The CDR3 region has the DNA TGTGCCAGCTCACCTCAGACAGGGACGAACACCGGGGAGCTGTTTTTT.

This clone was seen a handful of times. J is TRBJ2-5 and V is TRBV5-1; 11 bases are a match to TRBD2. The J segment lost 0 bases and the V segment lost 3 bases, leaving 7 bases of the junction unmatched. Germline CDR1 reads SGHRS; CDR2 reads YFSETQ. The CDR3 has 17 residues. For the CDR3, the DNA is TGCGCCAGCAGCTCACCGGGACTAGCGGATAACCAAGAGACCCAGTACTTC. Amino acids: CASSSPGLADNQETQYF.

This rearrangement joins TRBV6-6 to TRBJ2-7; TRBD1 might be the D (5 bases). The germline V gene encodes CDR1 MNHNY and CDR2 SVGAGI (reference sequence). The CDR3 is 13 residues long. The V end was cut by 6 bases, the J end by 3 bases, with 12 bases between. The CDR3 DNA is TGTGCCAGCAGCCGACAGCTACTCTACGAGCAGTACTTC. Amino acids: CASSRQLLYEQYF.

The chain carries TRBV28 and TRBJ2-7; 10 nucleotides line up with TRBD1. CDR3 length: 13 residues. From germline, CDR1 is MDHEN and CDR2 SYDVKM. Germline trimming cut 8 bases from V and 6 bases from J; bases unmatched to any gene: 7. CDR3 residues: CASSPGQGIEQYF. DNA for the CDR3: TGTGCCAGCTCGCCGGGACAGGGGATCGAGCAGTACTTC.

Concerning this clone itself: The likely explanation is a read error, given a far larger clone one base away. Additional DNA sequences in this sample encode the identical CDR3. V usage is TRBV2 and J usage is TRBJ1-1; no reliable D call. This CDR3 region has 14 residues. Germline CDR1 is SNHLY and CDR2 is FYNNEI. For the CDR3, the DNA is TGTGCCAGCAGTGAAGCTGTAAAACTGACTGAAGCTTTCTTC. It is translated as CASSEAVKLTEAFF.

J is TRBJ2-7 and V is TRBV6-4; 8 nucleotides line up with TRBD2. The length of the CDR3 is 15 residues. Germline lookup yields CDR1 MRHNA and CDR2 SNTAGT. V lost 3 bases to trimming and J lost 0 bases; unmatched junction nucleotides: 4. The CDR3 DNA reads TGTGCCAGCAGTGAGTGGCGGGAGGTCTCCTACGAGCAGTACTTC. It is translated as CASSEWREVSYEQYF.

For this clone: One end of the junction is discordant with germline, which a read error may explain. The rearrangement uses TRBV7-8 and TRBJ2-7; 10 bases align to TRBD1. CDR3 length: 15 residues. Germline-derived CDR1 and CDR2 are SGHVS and FQNEAQ. The CDR3 DNA follows: TGTGCCAGCAGCCTAGCCGGGACAGGGGCCCACGAGCAGTACTTC. Protein product: CASSLAGTGAHEQYF.

This chain links TRBV7-2 with TRBJ2-4; 9 bases are a match to TRBD2. This CDR3 has 16 amino acids. Trimming at V came to 1 base and at J to 7 bases, leaving 8 bases not matched to a gene. Germline V lookup: CDR1 SGHTA, CDR2 FQGNSA. The CDR3 DNA sequence: TGTGCCAGCAGCTTAGGAATAGCTAGCGGGAATAACATTCAGTACTTC. It codes for CASSLGIASGNNIQYF.